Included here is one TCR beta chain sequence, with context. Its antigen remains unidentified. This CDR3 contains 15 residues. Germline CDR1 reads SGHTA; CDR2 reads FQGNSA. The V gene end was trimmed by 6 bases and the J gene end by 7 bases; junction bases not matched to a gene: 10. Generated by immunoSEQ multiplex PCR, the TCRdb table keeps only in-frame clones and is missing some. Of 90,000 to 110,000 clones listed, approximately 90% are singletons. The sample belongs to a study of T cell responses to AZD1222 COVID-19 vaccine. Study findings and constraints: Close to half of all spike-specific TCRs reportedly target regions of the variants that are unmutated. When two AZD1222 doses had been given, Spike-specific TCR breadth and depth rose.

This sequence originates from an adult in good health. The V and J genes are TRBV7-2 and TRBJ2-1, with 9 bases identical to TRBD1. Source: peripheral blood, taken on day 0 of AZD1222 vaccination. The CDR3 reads CASRSGTGNSNEQFF. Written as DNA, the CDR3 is TGTGCCAGCAGATCCGGGACAGGGAATTCGAATGAGCAGTTCTTC. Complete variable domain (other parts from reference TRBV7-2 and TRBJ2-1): GAGVSQSPSNKVTEKGKDVELRCDPISGHTALYWYRQSLGQGLEFLIYFQGNSAPDKSGLPSDRFSAERTGGSVSTLTIQRTQQEDSAVYLCASRSGTGNSNEQFFGPGTRLTVL.